These T cell receptor beta chains were read from a single sample in a study of CD8 T cells in ankylosing spondylitis. From the 5' RACE reads, TCRdb called clonotypes with MiXCR, one entry per CDR3 protein. The table shows 200,000 to 250,000 distinct CDR3 sequences, with 15% to 20% occurring only once. The sequencing sample was made of blood, either unsorted or a sorted T cell fraction (not recorded which). Every receptor here comes from a male donor with ankylosing spondylitis. CDR3s include the opening cysteine and the closing phenylalanine or tryptophan.

V gene,CDR3 protein
TRBV2,CASSEDSPANYGYTF
TRBV10-3,CAISETGTANTGELFF
TRBV7-9,CASSFPSTGIYEQYF
TRBV23-1,CASSQTQRQGYNEQFF
TRBV20-1,CSANGGFDTEAFF
TRBV14,CASSQSPTSLPGELFF
TRBV4-2,CASSQGRKADSNQPQHF
TRBV7-2,CASSPEGAWEPQHF
TRBV5-1,CASSIDVNTEAFF
TRBV20-1,CSANSVLSSYNEQFF
TRBV7-6,CASSLVASGRGSYNEQFF
TRBV29-1,CSVDGWLGETQYF
TRBV4-1,CASSQSSGELFF
TRBV18,CASSPSPSHVVGAEQYF
TRBV24-1,CATSDSGLAGGPEETQYF
TRBV14,CASTQGALKYNEQFF
TRBV6-6,CASSYQGEEKLFF
TRBV27,CASSWGTRDRGPGGELFF
TRBV9,CASSRPLAGGLIGHADTQYF
TRBV25-1,CASSEEVGNTEAFF
TRBV3-1,CASSQEPAAMIEDTQYF
TRBV27,CASSLLEGRDTEAFF
TRBV19,CASTQLEKGEQFF
TRBV13,CASSFPEKAFF
TRBV6-1,CASSEEEPGQGSYEQYF
TRBV28,CASSSPGEPYEQYF
TRBV12-3/TRBV12-4,CATGLPDRGLGDTQYF
TRBV20-1,CSARGLGDSYNSPLHF
TRBV7-6,CASSSPSGGATDTQYF
TRBV25-1,CASSDNYNEQFF
TRBV30,CAWIGQGIEAFF
TRBV7-9,CASSLLAWTSFPDTQYF
TRBV7-9,CASSSFSIMGETQYF
TRBV7-8,CASSLSRGGDYNEQFF
TRBV4-1,CASSQAWDPDTQYF